The entry below describes one T cell receptor beta chain. Its antigen is still unknown. The repertoire was sequenced with immunoSEQ multiplex PCR; TCRdb's copy has only in-frame clones and lacks some. The table records around 4,700 clones, 65% to 80% of them present only once. This record belongs to a study of somatic mutations in cytotoxic T cells in rheumatoid arthritis. In the study overall: Patient blood (roughly 30 ml EDTA) was collected right after diagnosis, preceding any treatment. Using a FACSAria II or Sony SH800, a portion of the V beta antibody-stained T-cell populations were flow-sorted at nearly 100% purity, and among those populations were V beta1+ cells that were then sequenced for TCRB.

General observations from the study: Age-dependent increases in CD8+ clonality occurred in rheumatoid arthritis patients but not in healthy controls.

The CDR3 totals 16 residues. Trimming took 6 bases from V and 0 from J; bases not matched to a gene: 8. Germline V gives CDR1 LGHNA, CDR2 YNFKEQ. Sequencing was done on a sample of CD8+ T cells sorted from blood. V usage is TRBV4-2 and J usage is TRBJ2-3, with 8 bases lining up with TRBD2. This clonotype was sampled from a man between 65 and 85 years old with rheumatoid arthritis. This CDR3 reads CASSSGTSGSTDTQYF. CDR3 in DNA: TGTGCCAGCAGTTCCGGGACTAGTGGAAGCACAGATACGCAGTATTTT.